The clone carrying this T cell receptor (beta chain) has only a few counts. The antigen is unknown. V shed 2 bases and J 3 bases; nucleotides not matched to a gene: 5. CDR3 length: 15 residues. Germline V gene lookup returns CDR1 SGHDN and CDR2 FVKESK. The data derive from a study of early T cells in non-severe SARS-CoV-2 infection. General study findings and limits: In VDJdb matching, anti-spike CD8 responses were favored while private and CD4 specificities went missing.

The protocol attached unique molecular identifiers to individual cDNA molecules. TCRdb ran MiXCR on the 5' RACE reads and lists one entry per CDR3 protein. Here the sample spans about 55,000 distinct CDR3 sequences, approximately 7.6% being singletons. This TCR was sampled from an adult who was a healthcare worker with PCR-confirmed SARS-CoV-2 infection or an uninfected control (not recorded which). J is TRBJ2-3 and V is TRBV14; TRBD2 aligns across 7 bases. The source material was whole blood. The CDR3 region has the DNA TGTGCCAGCAGCCAAAGGTCTAGCGGAACAGATACGCAGTATTTT. It codes for CASSQRSSGTDTQYF.